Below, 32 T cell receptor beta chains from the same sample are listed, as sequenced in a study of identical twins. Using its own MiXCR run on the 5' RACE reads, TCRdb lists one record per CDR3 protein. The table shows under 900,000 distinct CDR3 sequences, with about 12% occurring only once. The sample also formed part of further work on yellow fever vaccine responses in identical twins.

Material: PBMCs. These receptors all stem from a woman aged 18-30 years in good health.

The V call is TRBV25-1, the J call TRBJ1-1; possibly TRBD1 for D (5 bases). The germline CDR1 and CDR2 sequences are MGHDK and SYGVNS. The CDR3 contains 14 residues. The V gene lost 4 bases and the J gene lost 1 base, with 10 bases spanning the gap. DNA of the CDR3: TGTGCCAGCAGTGCCAGGGAACAGAACACTGAAGCTTTCTTT. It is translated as CASSAREQNTEAFF.

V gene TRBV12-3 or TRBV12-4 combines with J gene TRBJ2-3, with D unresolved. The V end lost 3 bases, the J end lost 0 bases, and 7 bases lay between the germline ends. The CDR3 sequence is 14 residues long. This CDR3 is CASSFLHSTDTQYF. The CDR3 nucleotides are TGTGCCAGCAGTTTCCTTCATAGCACAGATACGCAGTATTTT.

The CDR3: CASSQRGPTGELFF. CDR3 bases: TGTGCCAGCAGCCAGAGGGGGCCCACCGGGGAGCTGTTTTTT. The chain combines TRBV7-2 with TRBJ2-2; 7 bases align to TRBD1. With V trimmed by 5 bases and J by 4 bases, 4 bases remained unmatched. The germline CDR1 and CDR2 sequences are SGHTA and FQGNSA. There are 14 residues in the CDR3.

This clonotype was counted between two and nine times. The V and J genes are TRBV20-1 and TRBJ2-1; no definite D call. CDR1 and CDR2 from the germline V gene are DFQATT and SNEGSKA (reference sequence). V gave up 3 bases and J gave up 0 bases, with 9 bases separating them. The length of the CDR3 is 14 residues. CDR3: CSASKASSYNEQFF. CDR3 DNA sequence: TGCAGTGCTAGCAAAGCGAGCTCCTACAATGAGCAGTTCTTC.

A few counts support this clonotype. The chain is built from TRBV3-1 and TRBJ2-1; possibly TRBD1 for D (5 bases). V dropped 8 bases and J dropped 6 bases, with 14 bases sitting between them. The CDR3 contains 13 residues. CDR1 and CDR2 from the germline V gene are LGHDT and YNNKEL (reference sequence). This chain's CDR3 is CASSKGPRNEQFF. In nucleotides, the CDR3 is TGTGCCAGCTCTAAGGGGCCCCGCAATGAGCAGTTCTTC.

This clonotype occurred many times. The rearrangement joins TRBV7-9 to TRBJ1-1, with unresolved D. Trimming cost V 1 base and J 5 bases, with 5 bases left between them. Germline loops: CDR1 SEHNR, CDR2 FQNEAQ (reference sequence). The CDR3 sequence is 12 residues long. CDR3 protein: CASSLEVTEAFF. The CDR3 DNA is TGTGCCAGCAGCTTAGAGGTAACTGAAGCTTTCTTT.

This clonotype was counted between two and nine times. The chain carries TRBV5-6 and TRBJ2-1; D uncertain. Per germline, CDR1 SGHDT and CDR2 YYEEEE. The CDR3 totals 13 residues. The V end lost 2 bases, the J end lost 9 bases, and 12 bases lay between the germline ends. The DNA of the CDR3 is TGTGCCAGCAGCTTAAGGACCGCTCCTGAGCAGTTCTTC. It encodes CASSLRTAPEQFF.

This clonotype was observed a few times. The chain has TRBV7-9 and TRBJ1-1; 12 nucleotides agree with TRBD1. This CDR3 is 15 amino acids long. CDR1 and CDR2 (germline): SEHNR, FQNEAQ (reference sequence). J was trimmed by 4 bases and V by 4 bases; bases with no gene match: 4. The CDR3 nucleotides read TGTGCCAGCAGCTCGGGACAGGGGGCTGTCACTGAAGCTTTCTTT. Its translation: CASSSGQGAVTEAFF.

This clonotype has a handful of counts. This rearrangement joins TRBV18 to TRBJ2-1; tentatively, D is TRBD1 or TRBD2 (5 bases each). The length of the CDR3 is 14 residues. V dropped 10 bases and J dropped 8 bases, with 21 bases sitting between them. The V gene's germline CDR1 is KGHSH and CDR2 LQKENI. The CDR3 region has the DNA TGTGCCACCTCCCTCGGGACCAACTTGTATGAGCAGTTCTTC. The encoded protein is CATSLGTNLYEQFF.

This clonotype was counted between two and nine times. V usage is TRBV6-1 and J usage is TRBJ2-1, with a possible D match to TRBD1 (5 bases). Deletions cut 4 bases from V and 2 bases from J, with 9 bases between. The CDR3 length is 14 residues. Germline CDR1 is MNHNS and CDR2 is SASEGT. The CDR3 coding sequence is TGTGCCAGCAGTGCTGAGACAGCCTACAATGAGCAGTTCTTC. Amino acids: CASSAETAYNEQFF.

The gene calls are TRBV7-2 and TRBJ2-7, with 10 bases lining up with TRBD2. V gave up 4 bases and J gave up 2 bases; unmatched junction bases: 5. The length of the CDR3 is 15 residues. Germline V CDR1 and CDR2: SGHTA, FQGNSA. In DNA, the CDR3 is TGTGCCAGCAGCTCACTAGCGGGGTCACCCTACGAGCAGTACTTC. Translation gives CASSSLAGSPYEQYF. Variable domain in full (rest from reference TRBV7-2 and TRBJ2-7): GAGVSQSPSNKVTEKGKDVELRCDPISGHTALYWYRQSLGQGLEFLIYFQGNSAPDKSGLPSDRFSAERTGGSVSTLTIQRTQQEDSAVYLCASSSLAGSPYEQYFGPGTRLTVT.

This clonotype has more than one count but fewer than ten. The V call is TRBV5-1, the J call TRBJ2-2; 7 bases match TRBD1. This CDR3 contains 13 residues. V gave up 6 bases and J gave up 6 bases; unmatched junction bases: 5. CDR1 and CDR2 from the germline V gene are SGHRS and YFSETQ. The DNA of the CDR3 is TGCGCCAGCACCCTTCAGGGGGCCGGGGAGCTGTTTTTT. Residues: CASTLQGAGELFF.

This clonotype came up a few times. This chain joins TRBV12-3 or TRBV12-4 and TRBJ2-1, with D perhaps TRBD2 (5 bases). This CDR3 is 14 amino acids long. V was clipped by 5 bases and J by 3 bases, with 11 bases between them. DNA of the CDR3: TGTGCCAGCAGTAGCGGAGAAAACTACAATGAGCAGTTCTTC. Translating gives CASSSGENYNEQFF.

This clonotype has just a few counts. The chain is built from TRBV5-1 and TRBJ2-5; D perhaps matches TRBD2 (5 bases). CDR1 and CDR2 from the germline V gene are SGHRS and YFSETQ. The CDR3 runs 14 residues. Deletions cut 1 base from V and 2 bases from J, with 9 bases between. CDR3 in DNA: TGCGCCAGCAGCTTGTCCAGCGGACAAGAGACCCAGTACTTC. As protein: CASSLSSGQETQYF.

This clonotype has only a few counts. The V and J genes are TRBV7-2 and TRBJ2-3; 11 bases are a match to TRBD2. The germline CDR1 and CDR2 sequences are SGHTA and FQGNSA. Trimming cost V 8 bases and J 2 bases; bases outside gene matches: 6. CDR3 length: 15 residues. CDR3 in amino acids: CASARTSGLTDTQYF. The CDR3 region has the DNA TGTGCCAGCGCCAGGACTAGCGGGCTCACAGATACGCAGTATTTT.

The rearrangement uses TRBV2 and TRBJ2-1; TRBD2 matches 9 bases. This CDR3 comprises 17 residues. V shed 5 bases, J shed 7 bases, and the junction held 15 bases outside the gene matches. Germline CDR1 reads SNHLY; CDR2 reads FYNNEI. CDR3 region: CASSQPMRGGVGNEQFF. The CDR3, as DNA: TGTGCCAGCAGTCAACCGATGCGGGGGGGCGTCGGGAATGAGCAGTTCTTC.

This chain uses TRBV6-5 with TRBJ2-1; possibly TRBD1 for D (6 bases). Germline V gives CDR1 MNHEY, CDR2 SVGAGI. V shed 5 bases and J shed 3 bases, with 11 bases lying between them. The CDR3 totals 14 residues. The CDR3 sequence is CASSRGLGYNEQFF. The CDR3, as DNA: TGTGCCAGCAGTAGGGGGTTGGGCTACAATGAGCAGTTCTTC.

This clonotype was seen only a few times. The CDR3 coding sequence is TGTGCCAGCAGCCAACCATTTGGAGGGGGCAGATCCTACAATGAGCAGTTCTTC. This gives the protein CASSQPFGGGRSYNEQFF. The chain links TRBV3-1 to TRBJ2-1, with a weak D call TRBD1 (7 bases). The germline V gene has CDR1 LGHDT and CDR2 YNNKEL (reference sequence). Trimming stripped 2 bases from V and 1 base from J, with 18 bases between. This CDR3 is 18 amino acids long.

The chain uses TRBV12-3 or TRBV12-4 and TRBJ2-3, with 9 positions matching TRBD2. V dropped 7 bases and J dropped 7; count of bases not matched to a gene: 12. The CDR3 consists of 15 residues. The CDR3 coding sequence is TGTGCCAGCACTCCCGGGACTAGCCTCCCCAATACGCAGTATTTT. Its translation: CASTPGTSLPNTQYF.

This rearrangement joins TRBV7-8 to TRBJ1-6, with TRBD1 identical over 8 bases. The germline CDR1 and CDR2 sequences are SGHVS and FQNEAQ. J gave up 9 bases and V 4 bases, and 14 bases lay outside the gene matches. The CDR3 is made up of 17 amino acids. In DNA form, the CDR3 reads TGTGCCAGCAGCTATAATTTCCCCGGACAGGGTGGTTCACCCCTCCACTTT. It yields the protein CASSYNFPGQGGSPLHF.

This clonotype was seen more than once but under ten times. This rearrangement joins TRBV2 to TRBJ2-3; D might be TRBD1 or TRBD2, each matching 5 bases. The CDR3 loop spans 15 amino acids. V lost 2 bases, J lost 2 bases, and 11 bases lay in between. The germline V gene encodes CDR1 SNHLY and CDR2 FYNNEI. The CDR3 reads CASSEWGMTTDTQYF. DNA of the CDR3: TGTGCCAGCAGTGAATGGGGGATGACCACAGATACGCAGTATTTT.

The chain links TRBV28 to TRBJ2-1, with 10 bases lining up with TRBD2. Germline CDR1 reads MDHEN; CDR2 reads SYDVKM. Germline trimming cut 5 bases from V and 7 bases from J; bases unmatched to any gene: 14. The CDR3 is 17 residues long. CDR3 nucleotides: TGTGCCAGCAGTCTCCATACTAGCGGGATAGGGGGTAATGAGCAGTTCTTC. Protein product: CASSLHTSGIGGNEQFF. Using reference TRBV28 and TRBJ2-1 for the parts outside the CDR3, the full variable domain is DVKVTQSSRYLVKRTGEKVFLECVQDMDHENMFWYRQDPGLGLRLIYFSYDVKMKEKGDIPEGYSVSREKKERFSLILESASTNQTSMYLCASSLHTSGIGGNEQFFGPGTRLTVL.

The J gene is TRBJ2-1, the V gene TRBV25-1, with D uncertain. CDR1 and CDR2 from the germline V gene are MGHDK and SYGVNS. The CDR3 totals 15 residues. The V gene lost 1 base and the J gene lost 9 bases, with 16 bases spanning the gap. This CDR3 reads CASSESQMSSPEQFF. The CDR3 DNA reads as TGTGCCAGCAGTGAATCTCAGATGTCTTCGCCTGAGCAGTTCTTC.

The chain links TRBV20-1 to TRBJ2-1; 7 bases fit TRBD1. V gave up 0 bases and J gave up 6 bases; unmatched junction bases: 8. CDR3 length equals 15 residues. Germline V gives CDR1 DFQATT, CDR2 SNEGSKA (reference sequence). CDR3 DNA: TGCAGTGCTAGAGATCATCGGACAGGAATCAATGAGCAGTTCTTC. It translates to CSARDHRTGINEQFF.

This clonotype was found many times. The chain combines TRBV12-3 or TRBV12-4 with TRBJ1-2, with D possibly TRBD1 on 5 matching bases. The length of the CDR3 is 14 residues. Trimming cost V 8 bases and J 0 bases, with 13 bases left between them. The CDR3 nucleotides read TGTGCCAGCCAAACGGGGGGAACTAACTATGGCTACACCTTC. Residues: CASQTGGTNYGYTF.

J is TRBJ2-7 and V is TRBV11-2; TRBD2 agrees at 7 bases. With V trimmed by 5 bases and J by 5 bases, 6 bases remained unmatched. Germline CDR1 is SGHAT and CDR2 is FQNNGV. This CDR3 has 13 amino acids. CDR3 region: CASSPRLADEQYF. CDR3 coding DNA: TGTGCCAGCAGCCCCCGACTAGCAGACGAGCAGTACTTC.

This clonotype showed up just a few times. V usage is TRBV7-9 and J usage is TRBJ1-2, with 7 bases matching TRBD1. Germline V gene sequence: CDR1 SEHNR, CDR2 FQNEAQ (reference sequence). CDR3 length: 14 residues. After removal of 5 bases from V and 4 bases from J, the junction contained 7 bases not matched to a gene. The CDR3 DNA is TGTGCCAGCAGCAAGCTGGGACAGAGCTATGGCTACACCTTC. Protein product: CASSKLGQSYGYTF.

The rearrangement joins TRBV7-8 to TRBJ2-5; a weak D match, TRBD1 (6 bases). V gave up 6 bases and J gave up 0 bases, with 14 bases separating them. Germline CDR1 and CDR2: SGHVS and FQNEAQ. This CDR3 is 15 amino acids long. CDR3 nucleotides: TGTGCCAGCAGACCCAGGGGTGTAAACCAAGAGACCCAGTACTTC. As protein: CASRPRGVNQETQYF.

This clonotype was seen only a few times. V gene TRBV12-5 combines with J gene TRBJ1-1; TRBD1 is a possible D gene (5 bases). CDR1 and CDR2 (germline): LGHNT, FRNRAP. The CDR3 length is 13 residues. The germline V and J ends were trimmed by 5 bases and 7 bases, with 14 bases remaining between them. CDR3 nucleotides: TGTGCTAGTGGTCGTCTATCTGGGGGTGAAGCTTTCTTT. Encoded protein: CASGRLSGGEAFF.

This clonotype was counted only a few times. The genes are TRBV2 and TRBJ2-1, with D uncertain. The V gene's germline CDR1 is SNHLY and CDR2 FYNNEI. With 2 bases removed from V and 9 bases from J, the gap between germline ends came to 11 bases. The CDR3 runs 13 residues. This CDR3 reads CASSETVVPEQFF. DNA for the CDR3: TGTGCCAGCAGTGAAACGGTAGTGCCTGAGCAGTTCTTC. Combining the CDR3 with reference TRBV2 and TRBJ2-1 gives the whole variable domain EPEVTQTPSHQVTQMGQEVILRCVPISNHLYFYWYRQILGQKVEFLVSFYNNEISEKSEIFDDQFSVERPDGSNFTLKIRSTKLEDSAMYFCASSETVVPEQFFGPGTRLTVL.

The chain's CDR3 is CASSMGGRTDTQYF. The CDR3 nucleotides read TGTGCCAGCAGTATGGGCGGGAGGACAGATACGCAGTATTTT. This chain connects TRBV2 to TRBJ2-3; TRBD2 aligns across 8 bases. The CDR3 is 14 residues long. Unmatched junction bases numbered 4, after V lost 5 bases and J lost 3 bases. Germline CDR1 SNHLY, CDR2 FYNNEI.

The DNA for the CDR3 is TGTGCCAGCAGCCAAGCTGGGAGTCAGCCCCAGCATTTT. Translated, it gives CASSQAGSQPQHF. This rearrangement joins TRBV14 to TRBJ1-5, with no clear D. Deletions cut 1 base from V and 6 bases from J, with 7 bases between. Germline-derived CDR1 and CDR2 are SGHDN and FVKESK. This CDR3 is 13 amino acids long.